A selection of T cell receptor beta chains follows, all from one sample in a study of T cells in Graves' hyperthyroidism and ophthalmopathy. From the multiplex PCR reads, TCRdb called clonotypes with MiXCR, one entry per CDR3 protein. The sample lists over 450,000 distinct CDR3 sequences; approximately 15% were seen once. The sequenced sample was blood. These TCRs come from a woman aged 18-29 years with Graves' hyperthyroidism. The CDR3 runs from the conserved cysteine through the conserved F or W. A D gene is named only where the DNA matches it firmly. Size is omitted from some rows. Given values are once, few, many or a class for expanded clones.

J | size | D | V | DNA | CDR3
TRBJ2-1 | many | TRBD2 | TRBV9 | TGTGCCAGCAGCCCGCGACGTGGGGGAGGGAATGAGCAGTTCTTC | CASSPRRGGGNEQFF
TRBJ2-7 | many | TRBD2 | TRBV2 | TGTGCCAGCAGTGAAGTTAGGGGCCGATGGCGGGAGGGCCGATACGAGCAGTACTTC | CASSEVRGRWREGRYEQYF
TRBJ2-1 | many | TRBD1 | TRBV10-2 | TGCGCCAGCGTTGGAACAGGGGACAATGAGCAGTTCTTC | CASVGTGDNEQFF
TRBJ2-1 | many | TRBD2 | TRBV7-3 | TGTGCCAGCAGCCTTAGCGGGAGTGGTTACAATGAGCAGTTCTTC | CASSLSGSGYNEQFF
TRBJ2-7 | many | . | TRBV5-1 | TGCGCCAGCAGAGTTTGGGGAGGGGGCTCCTACGAGCAGTACTTC | CASRVWGGGSYEQYF
TRBJ1-2 | few | . | TRBV4-2 | TGTGCCAGCAGCCAAGATCGGGGTAACTATGGCTACACCTTC | CASSQDRGNYGYTF
TRBJ2-5 | many | . | TRBV12-3/TRBV12-4 | TGTGCCAGCAGTTTCTCGGGGGGCCGGGCGGGAGTCGGGCTGACCCAGTACTTC | CASSFSGGRAGVGLTQYF
TRBJ1-1 | many | . | TRBV5-1 | TGCGCCAGCAGCTCCCTTGAAGAATCTGAAGCTTTCTTT | CASSSLEESEAFF
TRBJ2-1 | . | . | TRBV5-6 | TGTGCCAGCAGTTTGGCCGGACTACCTGGGCGGGTCAATGAGCAGTTCTTC | CASSLAGLPGRVNEQFF
TRBJ2-2 | . | . | TRBV28 | TGTGCCAGCAGCCTCCGGGACTCGGTCACCGGGGAGCTGTTTTTT | CASSLRDSVTGELFF
TRBJ2-7 | once | TRBD1 | TRBV11-3 | TGTGCCAGCAGCAGACAGGGGGTCGACGAGCAGTACTTC | CASSRQGVDEQYF